These 24 T cell receptor beta chains originate from one sample sequenced in a study of blood T cell repertoires in COVID-19. Sequencing was performed with immunoSEQ multiplex PCR; in TCRdb, only in-frame clones are kept and a portion is missing. The profile shows over 200,000 clones, 84% of them singletons. Material: PBMCs or T cells enriched from blood (not recorded which). These receptors were taken from a woman aged 40 to 50 who had recovered from COVID-19.

Concerning this clone itself: Other DNA sequences in the same sample also yield this CDR3. The chain uses TRBV7-9 and TRBJ1-1, with D maybe TRBD1 (5 bases). V gave up 5 bases and J gave up 8 bases, with 12 bases separating them. Germline lookup yields CDR1 SEHNR and CDR2 FQNEAQ (reference sequence). The length of the CDR3 is 12 residues. The CDR3 DNA follows: TGTGCCAGCAGCCTCGTCCAGGGCGAAGCTTTCTTT. Its translation is CASSLVQGEAFF.

The chain carries TRBV9 and TRBJ1-6; D might be TRBD1 (6 bases). The CDR3 loop spans 15 amino acids. Trimming shortened V by 3 bases and J by 7 bases, and 14 bases separated the two germline ends. Germline V gives CDR1 SGDLS, CDR2 YYNGEE. DNA of the CDR3: TGTGCCAGCAGCGCGTTAAACAGGGCGAATTCACCCCTCCACTTT. This translates into CASSALNRANSPLHF.

This clone appeared a single time. The chain uses TRBV5-1 and TRBJ1-4; D is perhaps TRBD1 (5 bases). CDR3 size: 17 residues. Trimming took 1 base from V and 10 from J, leaving 23 bases between them. Germline values: CDR1 SGHRS, CDR2 YFSETQ. CDR3 in DNA: TGCGCCAGCAGCTTGTGGGGCACGGGCCAGGGCCGCGGAAAACTGTTTTTT. Amino acid sequence: CASSLWGTGQGRGKLFF.

This clone came up many times. The rearrangement links TRBV6-2 or TRBV6-3 to TRBJ2-3, with no clear D. Germline V gene sequence: CDR1 MNHEY, CDR2 SVGEGT. The CDR3 runs 12 residues. The V end lost 0 bases, the J end lost 6 bases, and 4 bases lay between the germline ends. The CDR3 spells CASSYSYDTQYF. The CDR3 coding sequence is TGTGCCAGCAGTTACTCCTATGATACGCAGTATTTT.

The V call is TRBV7-8, the J call TRBJ2-3; TRBD2 might be the D (5 bases). V was pared by 4 bases and J by 2 bases, with 10 bases between. This CDR3 has 14 residues. Germline V lookup: CDR1 SGHVS, CDR2 FQNEAQ. Here the CDR3 DNA reads TGTGCCAGCAGCTCGGAGAGGGACACAGATACGCAGTATTTT. Translating it yields CASSSERDTDTQYF.

This clone was detected once. CDR3 sequence (DNA): TGCAGCGTTGTAAGACTAGCGGGAACCACCACAGATACGCAGTATTTT. This translates into CSVVRLAGTTTDTQYF. The rearrangement uses TRBV29-1 and TRBJ2-3; 11 positions agree with TRBD2. Germline CDR1 SQVTM, CDR2 ANQGSEA. J lost 2 bases, V lost 4 bases, and 8 bases had no gene match. This CDR3 spans 16 amino acids.

CDR3 protein: CASTTSGNPYNEQFF. The DNA for the CDR3 is TGTGCCAGCACCACAAGCGGAAACCCCTACAATGAGCAGTTCTTC. This chain uses TRBV6-5 with TRBJ2-1, with a possible D match to TRBD2 (5 bases). Germline-derived CDR1 and CDR2 are MNHEY and SVGAGI. V lost 7 bases, J lost 2 bases, and 15 bases lay in between. The CDR3 loop spans 15 amino acids.

The V call is TRBV6-5, the J call TRBJ2-3, with 9 nucleotides matching TRBD1. The CDR3 spans 15 residues. Trimming took 6 bases from V and 3 from J; bases not matched to a gene: 7. The germline V gene has CDR1 MNHEY and CDR2 SVGAGI. CDR3 DNA sequence: TGTGCCAGCAGGGACAGGGGAGGTGGGACAGATACGCAGTATTTT. It specifies CASRDRGGGTDTQYF.

This rearrangement joins TRBV28 to TRBJ1-4, with 7 bases lining up with TRBD1. V was clipped by 3 bases and J by 7 bases; unmatched bases: 8. Germline values: CDR1 MDHEN, CDR2 SYDVKM. The length of the CDR3 is 15 residues. The CDR3 nucleotides read TGTGCCAGCAGTTTCTCCACAGGGGCGGGTGAAAAACTGTTTTTT. Translation: CASSFSTGAGEKLFF.

The DNA of the CDR3 is TGCGCCAGCAGCCTGTCGGGACAGTTCTATGGCTACACCTTC. This sequence encodes CASSLSGQFYGYTF. The chain couples TRBV5-1 to TRBJ1-2, with TRBD1 matching 7 bases. CDR3 length: 14 residues. V lost 4 bases, J lost 4 bases, and 7 bases stayed unmatched. CDR1 is SGHRS, CDR2 YFSETQ, per germline.

The chain employs TRBV5-8 and TRBJ1-5; 8 positions match TRBD1. Germline CDR1 reads SGHTS; CDR2 reads YDEGEE. The CDR3 runs 13 residues. V was clipped by 2 bases and J by 6 bases; unmatched bases: 1. The CDR3 region has the DNA TGTGCCAGCAGCTTCGGGACAGGTCAGCCCCAGCATTTT. It is translated as CASSFGTGQPQHF.

This sequence joins TRBV28 and TRBJ2-1; D perhaps matches TRBD2 (6 bases). Germline V gene lookup returns CDR1 MDHEN and CDR2 SYDVKM. Between the trimmed V and J ends, which lost 10 bases and 6 bases, there was a span of 16 bases. There are 13 residues in the CDR3. The CDR3 loop is CATGTPIPNEQFF. In DNA form, the CDR3 reads TGTGCCACCGGGACTCCCATCCCCAATGAGCAGTTCTTC.

The chain has TRBV21-1 and TRBJ2-1; TRBD1 is the table's D call, not checked against the DNA. TRBV21-1 is tagged as a pseudogene. The CDR3 loop spans 17 amino acids. The CDR3 region has the DNA TGTGCCAGCACCTGCCGGGACAGGGGGGATTCCGCCAATGAGCAGTTCTTC. As protein: CASTCRDRGDSANEQFF.

The rearrangement uses TRBV5-1 and TRBJ2-7, with 7 bases identical to TRBD1. Unmatched junction bases numbered 12, after V lost 4 bases and J lost 2 bases. Germline V gives CDR1 SGHRS, CDR2 YFSETQ. The CDR3 is made up of 16 amino acids. As DNA, the CDR3 is TGCGCCAGCAGCGGGGACAGTTTAGTAGGGCCCTACGAGCAGTACTTC. Translating gives CASSGDSLVGPYEQYF. Filled out from reference TRBV5-1 and TRBJ2-7, the complete variable domain reads KAGVTQTPRYLIKTRGQQVTLSCSPISGHRSVSWYQQTPGQGLQFLFEYFSETQRNKGNFPGRFSGRQFSNSRSEMNVSTLELGDSALYLCASSGDSLVGPYEQYFGPGTRLTVT.

The rearrangement links TRBV5-6 to TRBJ1-2; 10 nucleotides align to TRBD1. Trimming at V came to 4 bases and at J to 7 bases, leaving 10 bases not matched to a gene. Per the germline V gene, CDR1 is SGHDT and CDR2 is YYEEEE. The CDR3 has 15 residues. The CDR3 nucleotides read TGTGCCAGCAGCCCGGACCGGGACAGGGGCCGTGGCTACACCTTC. Protein sequence: CASSPDRDRGRGYTF.

J is TRBJ2-1 and V is TRBV9; D may be TRBD1 (6 bases). The CDR3 length is 15 residues. V lost 0 bases, J lost 12 bases, and 19 bases lay in between. Germline values: CDR1 SGDLS, CDR2 YYNGEE. CDR3 nucleotide sequence: TGTGCCAGCAGCGTAGGCGGAGTCGCCAGGGGTCCGCAGTTCTTC. Translating gives CASSVGGVARGPQFF.

This rearrangement joins TRBV2 to TRBJ2-7; perhaps TRBD2 as D (5 bases). The V end lost 7 bases, the J end lost 3 bases, and 13 bases lay between the germline ends. The germline V gene has CDR1 SNHLY and CDR2 FYNNEI. The CDR3 length is 13 residues. The CDR3 bases are TGTGCCAGCAACAAGCGGCTCAACTACGAGCAGTACTTC. Amino acids: CASNKRLNYEQYF.

The chain joins TRBV28 to TRBJ1-5; D is possibly TRBD1 (6 bases). V was cut by 1 base and J by 7 bases, with 20 bases left in between. Germline CDR1 and CDR2: MDHEN and SYDVKM. The length of the CDR3 is 17 residues. CDR3 loop: CASSLLTYRAWTQPQHF. DNA for the CDR3: TGTGCCAGCAGTTTATTGACGTACAGGGCTTGGACCCAGCCCCAGCATTTT.

J is TRBJ2-1 and V is TRBV25-1; no clear D gene. Trimming took 3 bases from V and 0 from J, leaving 9 bases between them. The germline CDR1 and CDR2 sequences are MGHDK and SYGVNS. CDR3 length: 15 amino acids. DNA for the CDR3: TGTGCCAGCAGTGACGAGCGCTTCTCCTACAATGAGCAGTTCTTC. This gives the protein CASSDERFSYNEQFF.

The CDR3 protein is CASSRASQGTQYF. CDR3 DNA sequence: TGTGCCAGCAGTAGAGCGAGCCAGGGCACGCAGTATTTT. This sequence joins TRBV28 and TRBJ2-3; TRBD1 might be the D (5 bases). Germline CDR1 MDHEN, CDR2 SYDVKM. V lost 5 bases and J lost 9, with 15 bases in between. The length of the CDR3 is 13 residues.

V and J are TRBV9 and TRBJ2-4; unclear D gene. Germline V gives CDR1 SGDLS, CDR2 YYNGEE. There are 16 residues in the CDR3. The ends were cut back, 0 bases at V and 4 bases at J, with 14 bases in the middle. The DNA of the CDR3 is TGTGCCAGCAGCGTAGAGAGCGTGAGCGTTAAAAACATTCAGTACTTC. It specifies CASSVESVSVKNIQYF.

Only a few counts were recorded for this clone. The chain joins TRBV4-2 to TRBJ2-7, with 7 bases fitting TRBD2. The germline V gene encodes CDR1 LGHNA and CDR2 YNFKEQ. Trimming at V came to 0 bases and at J to 0 bases, leaving 8 bases not matched to a gene. CDR3 size: 17 residues. The CDR3 nucleotides read TGTGCCAGCAGCCAAGAAGAGGACGGGAGGAGCTCCTACGAGCAGTACGTC. This sequence encodes CASSQEEDGRSSYEQYV.

V is TRBV28 and J is TRBJ2-7, with a possible D match to TRBD1 (5 bases). CDR3 length: 15 residues. The germline V gene has CDR1 MDHEN and CDR2 SYDVKM. V shed 6 bases and J shed 0 bases, with 15 bases lying between them. The CDR3 nucleotides read TGTGCCAGCAGCTCTCAGGGCCCTAGCTCCTACGAGCAGTACTTC. Translating it yields CASSSQGPSSYEQYF.

The genes are TRBV27 and TRBJ1-2, with D perhaps TRBD1 (5 bases). Trimming stripped 2 bases from V and 5 bases from J, with 9 bases between. Germline assignment: CDR1 MNHEY and CDR2 SMNVEV (reference sequence). The CDR3 runs 13 residues. The CDR3 region has the DNA TGTGCCAGCAGTTTAAATGGGGGGTATGGCTACACCTTC. Translating it yields CASSLNGGYGYTF.